This TCR beta chain was identified in a study of cytomegalovirus exposure and HLA in healthy donors (dated by TCRdb to between 2016 and 2019). Regarding the study in general: A later analysis indicated that the roughly 120 validation repertoires were generated on the platform also employed for the approximately 700 repertoires of the first cohort. The study aimed to test whether signatures of past pathogen exposure could be identified by cataloging public T cell receptors. A separate validation cohort of roughly 110 different subjects was used in addition to the roughly 720-subject first cohort. The study combined high-throughput TCR immunosequencing, statistical association of individual TCRs with disease status, and machine learning to predict cytomegalovirus infection status. Study-wide conclusions, independent of this receptor: According to the authors, the approach could potentially be generalized to other disease states and immunological phenotypes. Most TCR sequences were seen in very few donors, while some public TCRs were found in many individuals. The study gave a list of 150 to 200 TCR beta chains associated with cytomegalovirus. A few of the identified cytomegalovirus-associated TCR beta chains were confirmed in vitro to be specific for cytomegalovirus antigens. A later analysis found that TCRs clustered in the first cohort also tended to co-occur in the roughly 120 validation repertoires, with 94% of cluster scores above 0. In both the original and validation cohorts, the classifier was reported to diagnose cytomegalovirus status with high specificity and sensitivity. All 120 or so repertoires were used to score co-occurrence in the validation cohort in a later analysis, because that analysis had no HLA typing for the cohort.

Library preparation was by the immunoSEQ multiplex PCR assay. Per the source publication's procedure: To diagnose cytomegalovirus status from the catalog of TCR beta chain sequences, a statistical classification framework was built. TCRdb retrieved this table from immuneACCESS and kept in-frame rearrangements only. Not all clones are present; in checked studies, unresolved V genes account for under half, and no reason is known for the remainder. V and J calls and clone size are given by that table; D and trimming were obtained from the DNA. This sample is represented by more than 100,000 clones; approximately 88% of them were singletons. More than 5% of the sample rests with the top ten. To note about this clone: Its antigen remains unidentified. No quality values exist for individual bases; no much larger clone is one base distant.

The donors were included in the validation cohort of 120 subjects, a group kept apart from the roughly 670-subject first cohort. The CDR3 starts with the cysteine, ends with the phenylalanine, and has 14 residues. CDR3 DNA only is kept here, 42 bases in frame from base 1. The germline V gene (reference sequence) sets CDR1 to MNHNY and CDR2 to SVGAGI. V is cut back by 5 bases and J by 2 bases, with 1 base in the junction unmatched. The chain employs TRBV6-6 and TRBJ1-3, and 9 bases in between align with TRBD1. Sequences were obtained from PBMCs. The TCR was taken from a woman in her late teens or twenties in good health and CMV-seropositive. The DNA sequence is as follows: TGTGCCAGCAGTAGGGACAGGGCTGGAAACACCATATATTTT. Translation gives CASSRDRAGNTIYF.